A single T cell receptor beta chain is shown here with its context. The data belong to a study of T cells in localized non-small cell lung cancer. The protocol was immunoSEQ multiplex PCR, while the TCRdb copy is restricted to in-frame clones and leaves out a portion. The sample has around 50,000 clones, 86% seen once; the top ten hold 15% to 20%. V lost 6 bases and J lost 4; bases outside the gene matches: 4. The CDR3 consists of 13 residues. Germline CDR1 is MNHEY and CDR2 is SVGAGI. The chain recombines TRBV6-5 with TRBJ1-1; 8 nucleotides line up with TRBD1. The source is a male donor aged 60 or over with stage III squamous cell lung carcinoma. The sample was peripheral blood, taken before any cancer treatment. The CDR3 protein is CASRKTGATEAFF. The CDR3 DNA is TGTGCCAGCAGAAAGACAGGGGCCACTGAAGCTTTCTTT.